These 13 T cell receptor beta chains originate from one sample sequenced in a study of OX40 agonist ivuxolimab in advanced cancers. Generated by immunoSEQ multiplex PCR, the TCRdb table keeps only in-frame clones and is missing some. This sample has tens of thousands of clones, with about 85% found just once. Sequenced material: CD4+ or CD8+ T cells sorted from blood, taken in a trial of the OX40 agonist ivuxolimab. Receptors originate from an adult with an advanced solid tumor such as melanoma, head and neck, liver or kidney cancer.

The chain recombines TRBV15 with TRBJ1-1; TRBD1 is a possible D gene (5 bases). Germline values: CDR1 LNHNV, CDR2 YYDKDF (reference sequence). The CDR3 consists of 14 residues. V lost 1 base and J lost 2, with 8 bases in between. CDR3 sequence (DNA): TGTGCCACCAGCAGAGCCGACAGTAACACTGAAGCTTTCTTT. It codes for CATSRADSNTEAFF.

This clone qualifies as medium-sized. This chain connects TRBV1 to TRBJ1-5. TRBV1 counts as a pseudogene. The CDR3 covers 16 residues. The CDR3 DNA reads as TGCACCAGCAGCCAAGAAAGGCGCGGGCACAATCAGCCCCAGCATTTT. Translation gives CTSSQERRGHNQPQHF.

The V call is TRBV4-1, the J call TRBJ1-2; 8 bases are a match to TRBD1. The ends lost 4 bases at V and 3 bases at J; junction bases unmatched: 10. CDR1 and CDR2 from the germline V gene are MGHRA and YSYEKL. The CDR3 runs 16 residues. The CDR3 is CASSRLDRANYYGYTF. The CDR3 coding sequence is TGCGCCAGCAGCCGACTGGACAGGGCCAACTACTATGGCTACACCTTC.

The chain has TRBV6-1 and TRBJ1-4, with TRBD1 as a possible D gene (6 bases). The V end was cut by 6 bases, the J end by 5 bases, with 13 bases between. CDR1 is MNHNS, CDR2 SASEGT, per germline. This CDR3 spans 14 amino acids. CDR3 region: CASRIGGANEKLFF. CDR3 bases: TGTGCCAGCAGGATCGGGGGGGCGAATGAAAAACTGTTTTTT.

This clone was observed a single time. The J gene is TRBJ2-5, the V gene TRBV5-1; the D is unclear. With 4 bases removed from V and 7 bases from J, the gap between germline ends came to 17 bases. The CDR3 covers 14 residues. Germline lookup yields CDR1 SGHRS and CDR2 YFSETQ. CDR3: CASSTGLNSGTQYF. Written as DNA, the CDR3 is TGCGCCAGCAGCACGGGTTTGAACTCGGGGACCCAGTACTTC.

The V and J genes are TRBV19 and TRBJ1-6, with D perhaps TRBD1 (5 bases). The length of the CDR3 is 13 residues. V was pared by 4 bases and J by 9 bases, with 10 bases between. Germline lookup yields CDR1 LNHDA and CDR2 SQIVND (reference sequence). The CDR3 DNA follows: TGTGCCAGTAGTACCAGGGTATCTTCACCCCTCCACTTT. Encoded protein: CASSTRVSSPLHF.

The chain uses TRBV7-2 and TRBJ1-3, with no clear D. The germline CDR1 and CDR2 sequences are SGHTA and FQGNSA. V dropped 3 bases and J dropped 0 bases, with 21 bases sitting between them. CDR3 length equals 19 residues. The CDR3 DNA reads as TGTGCCAGCAGCTTGGGGTACCAGAGTGCGACCTACTCTGGAAACACCATATATTTT. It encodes CASSLGYQSATYSGNTIYF. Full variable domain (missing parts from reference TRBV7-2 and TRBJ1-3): GAGVSQSPSNKVTEKGKDVELRCDPISGHTALYWYRQSLGQGLEFLIYFQGNSAPDKSGLPSDRFSAERTGGSVSTLTIQRTQQEDSAVYLCASSLGYQSATYSGNTIYFGEGSWLTVV.

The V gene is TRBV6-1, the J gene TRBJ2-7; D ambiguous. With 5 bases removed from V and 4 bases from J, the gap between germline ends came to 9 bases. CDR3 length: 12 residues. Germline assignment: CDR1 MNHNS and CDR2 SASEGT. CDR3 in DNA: TGTGCCAGCAGTATCGGAACTTACGAGCAGTACTTC. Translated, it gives CASSIGTYEQYF.

Written as DNA, the CDR3 is TGTGCCTGGAGACCACAGGGGCCCCGCTACACCTTC. Its protein product is CAWRPQGPRYTF. The chain has TRBV30 and TRBJ1-2, with TRBD1 matching 7 bases. This CDR3 is built from 12 residues. V was pared by 3 bases and J by 9 bases, with 7 bases of the junction left unmatched. Germline V gene lookup returns CDR1 GTSNPN and CDR2 SVGIG (reference sequence).

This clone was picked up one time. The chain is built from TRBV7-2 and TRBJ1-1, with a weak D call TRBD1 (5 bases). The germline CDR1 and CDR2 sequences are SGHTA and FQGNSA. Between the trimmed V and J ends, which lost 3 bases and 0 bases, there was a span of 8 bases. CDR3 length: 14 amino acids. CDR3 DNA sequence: TGTGCCAGCAGCTTGGTGACAGTGAACACTGAAGCTTTCTTT. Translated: CASSLVTVNTEAFF.

The CDR3 loop reads CATSRLGGGKGQETQYF. Here the CDR3 DNA reads TGTGCCACCAGCAGATTAGGGGGGGGAAAAGGTCAAGAGACCCAGTACTTC. The chain combines TRBV15 with TRBJ2-5, with TRBD2 as a possible D gene (7 bases). V lost 2 bases, J lost 2 bases, and 18 bases lay in between. Germline V lookup: CDR1 LNHNV, CDR2 YYDKDF (reference sequence). This CDR3 region has 17 residues. The complete variable domain, with remaining parts taken from reference TRBV15 and TRBJ2-5, reads DAMVIQNPRYQVTQFGKPVTLSCSQTLNHNVMYWYQQKSSQAPKLLFHYYDKDFNNEADTPDNFQSRRPNTSFCFLDIRSPGLGDTAMYLCATSRLGGGKGQETQYFGPGTRLLVL.

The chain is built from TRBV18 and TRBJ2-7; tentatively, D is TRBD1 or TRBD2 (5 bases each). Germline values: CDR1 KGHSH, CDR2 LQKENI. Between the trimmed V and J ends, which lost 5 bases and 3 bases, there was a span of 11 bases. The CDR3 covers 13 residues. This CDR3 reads CASSTGTDYEQYF. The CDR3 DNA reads TGTGCCAGCTCAACCGGGACCGACTACGAGCAGTACTTC.

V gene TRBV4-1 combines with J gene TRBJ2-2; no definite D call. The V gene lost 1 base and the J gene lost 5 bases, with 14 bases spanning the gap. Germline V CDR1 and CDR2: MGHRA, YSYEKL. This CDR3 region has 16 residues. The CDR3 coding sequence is TGCGCCAGCAGCCAAGTGGGGTTGAAGGGAACCGGGGAGCTGTTTTTT. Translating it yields CASSQVGLKGTGELFF.